One sample yielded the 16 T cell receptor beta chains listed below, sequenced in a study of early T cells in non-severe SARS-CoV-2 infection. Via MiXCR, TCRdb re-called the 5' RACE reads, giving one row per CDR3 protein. Of under 65,000 distinct CDR3 sequences detected, around 14% appear once; the ten largest clones hold about 9.3%. Here the sequenced sample was whole blood, taken at baseline. These receptors were taken from an adult who was a healthcare worker with PCR-confirmed SARS-CoV-2 infection or an uninfected control (not recorded which).

This clonotype was detected ten times or more. This rearrangement joins TRBV12-5 to TRBJ1-1, with TRBD1 matching 9 bases. After removal of 5 bases from V and 5 bases from J, the junction contained 6 bases not matched to a gene. Per the germline V gene, CDR1 is LGHNT and CDR2 is FRNRAP. The CDR3 length is 14 residues. The CDR3 sequence: CASGQGTGRTEAFF. In nucleotides, the CDR3 is TGTGCTAGTGGTCAGGGGACAGGGCGAACTGAAGCTTTCTTT.

This clonotype was counted only a few times. This chain joins TRBV7-9 and TRBJ1-1; D perhaps matches TRBD1 (6 bases). The V gene lost 3 bases and the J gene lost 10 bases, with 15 bases spanning the gap. In germline, CDR1 is SEHNR, CDR2 FQNEAQ (reference sequence). The length of the CDR3 is 13 residues. CDR3 in DNA: TGTGCCAGCAGCTTCGGGACACGGAGCGGAGCTTTCTTT. It specifies CASSFGTRSGAFF.

The chain has TRBV18 and TRBJ1-1, with 10 bases matching TRBD1. The germline CDR1 and CDR2 sequences are KGHSH and LQKENI. With V trimmed by 3 bases and J by 10 bases, 5 bases remained unmatched. This CDR3 contains 13 residues. The CDR3 DNA sequence: TGTGCCAGCTCACCTGGGACAGGGGACCGAGCTTTCTTT. It codes for CASSPGTGDRAFF.

The chain joins TRBV2 to TRBJ1-2; possible D gene TRBD1, 6 bases. This CDR3 spans 13 amino acids. Germline CDR1 and CDR2: SNHLY and FYNNEI. The V end was cut by 4 bases, the J end by 2 bases, with 8 bases between. The CDR3 DNA reads TGTGCCAGCAGTGCTACAGGGAACTATGGCTACACCTTC. Its translation is CASSATGNYGYTF.

This clonotype was detected only a few times. The chain employs TRBV3-1 and TRBJ1-1; no reliable D call. CDR3 length: 12 residues. CDR1 and CDR2 from the germline V gene are LGHDT and YNNKEL (reference sequence). Trimming shortened V by 3 bases and J by 4 bases, and 6 bases separated the two germline ends. In nucleotides, the CDR3 is TGTGCCAGCAGCCACCGTGCCACTGAAGCTTTCTTT. Translated, it gives CASSHRATEAFF.

The chain uses TRBV5-8 and TRBJ1-1; weak D call: TRBD1 (5 bases). The CDR3 has 14 amino acids. Germline lookup yields CDR1 SGHTS and CDR2 YDEGEE. V lost 4 bases and J 6 bases, leaving 16 bases between the germline ends. DNA for the CDR3: TGTGCCAGCAGCGGGGGGTCCGTGCGGGCTGAAGCTTTCTTT. Its protein is CASSGGSVRAEAFF.

The rearrangement joins TRBV5-1 to TRBJ1-1, with 9 positions matching TRBD1. The V gene's germline CDR1 is SGHRS and CDR2 YFSETQ. V trimming: 0 bases; J trimming: 3 bases; junction bases outside the gene matches: 6. CDR3 length: 16 amino acids. The CDR3 bases are TGCGCCAGCAGCTTGGACGGACAGGGGCGATACACTGAAGCTTTCTTT. Translating gives CASSLDGQGRYTEAFF.

Many counts were recorded for this clonotype. The chain uses TRBV4-2 and TRBJ2-1, with D uncertain. The CDR3 has 15 amino acids. Germline CDR1 reads LGHNA; CDR2 reads YNFKEQ. Trimming cost V 0 bases and J 0 bases, with 6 bases left between them. In nucleotides, the CDR3 is TGTGCCAGCAGCCAAGAAGGTAGCTCCTACAATGAGCAGTTCTTC. Amino acids: CASSQEGSSYNEQFF.

This clonotype was observed at least ten times. The chain combines TRBV6-2 or TRBV6-3 with TRBJ2-5, with D hard to call. V was trimmed by 4 bases and J by 10 bases, leaving 13 bases between them. Germline lookup yields CDR1 MNHEY and CDR2 SVGEGT. The CDR3 has 12 residues. The CDR3 spells CASSWTRKGQYF. The CDR3 DNA is TGTGCCAGCAGTTGGACGAGGAAAGGCCAGTACTTC.

The chain employs TRBV9 and TRBJ1-2, with D possibly being TRBD1 (6 bases). Germline V lookup: CDR1 SGDLS, CDR2 YYNGEE. Trimming pared 5 bases from V and 8 bases from J, leaving 13 bases between. The CDR3 loop spans 12 amino acids. CDR3 sequence (DNA): TGTGCCAGCAGTAAGGCAGGGGACGGCTACACCTTC. It yields the protein CASSKAGDGYTF. Drawing the rest from reference TRBV9 and TRBJ1-2, the complete variable domain is DSGVTQTPKHLITATGQRVTLRCSPRSGDLSVYWYQQSLDQGLQFLIQYYNGEERAKGNILERFSAQQFPDLHSELNLSSLELGDSALYFCASSKAGDGYTFGSGTRLTVV.

This clonotype was detected only a few times. The chain is built from TRBV7-9 and TRBJ1-1, with a weak D call TRBD1 (5 bases). CDR3 length equals 16 residues. Looked up from germline, CDR1 is SEHNR and CDR2 is FQNEAQ (reference sequence). V shed 1 base and J shed 3 bases, with 15 bases lying between them. This CDR3 reads CASSLGGARAYTEAFF. The CDR3 nucleotides read TGTGCCAGCAGCTTAGGAGGGGCCAGGGCCTACACTGAAGCTTTCTTT.

This clonotype was seen repeatedly, ten times or more. The chain employs TRBV11-3 and TRBJ2-1; a weak D match, TRBD1 (5 bases). Looked up from germline, CDR1 is SGHNT and CDR2 is YENEEA. CDR3 length: 15 residues. V was cut by 2 bases and J by 0 bases, with 8 bases left in between. CDR3 in DNA: TGTGCCAGCAGCTTACAGGGTTCCTCCTACAATGAGCAGTTCTTC. This encodes CASSLQGSSYNEQFF.

The chain links TRBV6-5 to TRBJ1-5; unclear D gene. Germline V gene lookup returns CDR1 MNHEY and CDR2 SVGAGI. The CDR3 covers 12 residues. V was trimmed by 4 bases and J by 7 bases, leaving 8 bases between them. The CDR3 bases are TGTGCCAGCAGTTCCTCCGGGCAGCCCCAGCATTTT. Translated: CASSSSGQPQHF.

This clonotype came up a few times. V gene TRBV6-2 or TRBV6-3 combines with J gene TRBJ2-1; 12 bases align to TRBD2. The germline CDR1 and CDR2 sequences are MNHEY and SVGEGT. Losses at the gene ends were 5 bases for V and 4 bases for J; bases not matched to a gene: 3. This CDR3 contains 15 residues. Here the CDR3 DNA reads TGTGCCAGCAGTACCGGGACTAGCGGGTACAATGAGCAGTTCTTC. This codes for CASSTGTSGYNEQFF.

The chain joins TRBV11-3 to TRBJ2-1, with TRBD1 matching 11 bases. Trimming took 8 bases from V and 7 from J; bases not matched to a gene: 4. CDR1 and CDR2 from the germline V gene are SGHNT and YENEEA. CDR3 length: 13 residues. The CDR3 reads CASGQGAPNEQFF. Here the CDR3 DNA reads TGTGCCAGCGGACAGGGGGCACCTAATGAGCAGTTCTTC. The whole variable domain, remainder taken from reference TRBV11-3 and TRBJ2-1, is EAGVVQSPRYKIIEKKQPVAFWCNPISGHNTLYWYLQNLGQGPELLIRYENEEAVDDSQLPKDRFSAERLKGVDSTLKIQPAELGDSAVYLCASGQGAPNEQFFGPGTRLTVL.

This clonotype was recorded a few times. This chain links TRBV7-6 with TRBJ2-3; a possible D gene is TRBD2 (5 bases). Per germline, CDR1 SGHVS and CDR2 FNYEAQ. There are 16 residues in the CDR3. Trimming pared 4 bases from V and 2 bases from J, leaving 16 bases between. Here the CDR3 reads CASSYHQSGNTDTQYF. The CDR3 DNA reads as TGTGCCAGCAGCTACCACCAAAGCGGTAACACAGATACGCAGTATTTT.